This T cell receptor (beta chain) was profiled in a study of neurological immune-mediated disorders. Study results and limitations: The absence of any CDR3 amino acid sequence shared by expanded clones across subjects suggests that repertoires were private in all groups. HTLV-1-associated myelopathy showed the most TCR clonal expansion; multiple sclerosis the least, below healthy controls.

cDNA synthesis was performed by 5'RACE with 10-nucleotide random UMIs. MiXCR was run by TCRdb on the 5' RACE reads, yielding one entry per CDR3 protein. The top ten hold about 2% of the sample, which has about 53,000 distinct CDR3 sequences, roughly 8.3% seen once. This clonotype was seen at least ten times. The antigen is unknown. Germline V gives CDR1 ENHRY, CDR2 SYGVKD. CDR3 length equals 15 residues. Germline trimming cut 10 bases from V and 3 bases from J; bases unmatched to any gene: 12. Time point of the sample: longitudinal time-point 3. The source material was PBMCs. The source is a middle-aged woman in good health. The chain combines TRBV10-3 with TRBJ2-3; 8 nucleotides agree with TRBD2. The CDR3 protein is CATCREGLGTDTQYF. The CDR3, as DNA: TGTGCCACCTGCCGGGAGGGCCTCGGAACAGATACGCAGTATTTT.